This T cell receptor beta chain was identified in a study of memory CD4+ T cells and cytomegalovirus serostatus. Study background: This sample comes from healthy Belgian adults, about 10 CMV seropositive, 24 seronegative.

The sort gate was single viable CD3+CD4+CD8-CD45RO+ cells for memory CD4+ T cells. Donors' CMV status reflects serum IgG against pp150, pp28, p38, p52. CD4+ T cells were isolated by positive magnetic selection. The V gene lost 6 bases and the J gene lost 0 bases, with 13 bases spanning the gap. The CDR3 runs to 15 residues. Per germline, CDR1 KGHSH and CDR2 LQKENI. Sequencing used immunoSEQ multiplex PCR; TCRdb keeps in-frame clones, though not all of them. The data contain around 54,000 clones, roughly 80% of them singletons. This chain joins TRBV18 and TRBJ2-3; TRBD2 might be the D (5 bases). This TCR derives from an adult in good health and CMV-seronegative. Sequenced material: memory CD4+ T cells from blood. DNA for the CDR3: TGTGCCAGCTCCCTCCAAGGCGGGAGCACAGATACGCAGTATTTT. It specifies CASSLQGGSTDTQYF.